These 16 T cell receptor beta chains came from one sample sequenced in a study of CD8 T cells in Susac syndrome. RNA was extracted with the RNeasy kit, and a quantity of about 0.45 to 1 ug was reverse transcribed using random hexamers. MiXCR was run by TCRdb on the immunoSEQ multiplex PCR reads, yielding one entry per CDR3 protein. The sample includes 210,000 or so distinct CDR3 sequences, about 95% of them seen just once. Sample: CD4+ T cells from PBMCs. The receptors derive from a human donor with Susac syndrome.

This chain connects TRBV27 to TRBJ2-7; TRBD1 matches 9 bases. The CDR3 runs to 15 residues. The J segment lost 5 bases and the V segment lost 6 bases, leaving 11 bases of the junction unmatched. Germline V gives CDR1 MNHEY, CDR2 SMNVEV (reference sequence). CDR3 DNA: TGTGCCAGCAGAACCACCGGGACAGGGATACACGAGCAGTACTTC. This translates into CASRTTGTGIHEQYF.

The DNA for the CDR3 is TGTGCCAGCAGTTACTCGACAAAGCTTATGAACACTGAAGCTTTCTTT. This encodes CASSYSTKLMNTEAFF. This chain joins TRBV6-5 and TRBJ1-1; no clear D. V was cut by 0 bases and J by 0 bases, with 11 bases left in between. This CDR3 spans 16 amino acids. CDR1 and CDR2 (germline): MNHEY, SVGAGI.

The gene calls are TRBV19 and TRBJ2-6; D possibly corresponds to TRBD2 (5 bases). Germline loops: CDR1 LNHDA, CDR2 SQIVND (reference sequence). The CDR3 spans 15 residues. The germline V and J ends were trimmed by 3 bases and 1 base, with 7 bases remaining between them. CDR3 amino acids: CASSIGGSGANVLTF. CDR3 DNA: TGTGCCAGTAGTATCGGCGGGTCTGGGGCCAACGTCCTGACTTTC. The whole variable domain, remainder taken from reference TRBV19 and TRBJ2-6, is DGGITQSPKYLFRKEGQNVTLSCEQNLNHDAMYWYRQDPGQGLRLIYYSQIVNDFQKGDIAEGYSVSREKKESFPLTVTSAQKNPTAFYLCASSIGGSGANVLTFGAGSRLTVL.

The chain recombines TRBV6-2 or TRBV6-3 with TRBJ1-2; no firm D call. Germline V gene lookup returns CDR1 MNHEY and CDR2 SVGEGT. The CDR3 is 12 residues long. V lost 3 bases, J lost 4 bases, and 6 bases lay in between. The CDR3 DNA follows: TGTGCCAGCAGTTATTTATCCTATGGCTACACCTTC. Amino acids: CASSYLSYGYTF.

The genes are TRBV14 and TRBJ1-1; D unclear. The germline V gene encodes CDR1 SGHDN and CDR2 FVKESK. CDR3 length: 15 residues. The V end lost 0 bases, the J end lost 7 bases, and 15 bases lay between the germline ends. The CDR3 region has the DNA TGTGCCAGCAGCCAAGATCTGCCCGGACCCCATGAAGCTTTCTTT. This translates into CASSQDLPGPHEAFF.

This chain joins TRBV20-1 and TRBJ1-2, with D tentatively TRBD1 (6 bases). The CDR3 loop spans 13 amino acids. The germline V and J ends were trimmed by 4 bases and 4 bases, with 13 bases remaining between them. Germline CDR1 is DFQATT and CDR2 is SNEGSKA (reference sequence). The CDR3, as DNA: TGCAGTGCTACGACGGGGGCCCGCTATGGCTACACCTTC. It specifies CSATTGARYGYTF.

The chain carries TRBV20-1 and TRBJ1-5; D unresolved. Germline V gene data show CDR1 as DFQATT and CDR2 as SNEGSKA (reference sequence). V gave up 6 bases and J gave up 3 bases, with 15 bases separating them. The CDR3 is 14 residues long. CDR3 in DNA: TGCAGTGCCCTATCCGCTTCCTCCAATCAGCCCCAGCATTTT. Translation gives CSALSASSNQPQHF.

V gene TRBV7-3 combines with J gene TRBJ2-3; D remains unclear. Germline lookup yields CDR1 SGHTA and CDR2 FQGTGA. CDR3 length: 14 amino acids. The V and J ends lost 5 bases and 1 base respectively, with 10 bases between them. This chain's CDR3 is CASSLRSRTDTQYF. CDR3 coding DNA: TGTGCCAGCAGCCTCCGGTCCCGCACAGATACGCAGTATTTT. The whole variable domain, remainder taken from reference TRBV7-3 and TRBJ2-3, is GAGVSQTPSNKVTEKGKYVELRCDPISGHTALYWYRQSLGQGPEFLIYFQGTGAADDSGLPNDRFFAVRPEGSVSTLKIQRTERGDSAVYLCASSLRSRTDTQYFGPGTRLTVL.

This chain links TRBV11-2 with TRBJ2-2; D call uncertain. The CDR3 is made up of 15 amino acids. Between the trimmed V and J ends, which lost 7 bases and 0 bases, there was a span of 12 bases. Germline assignment: CDR1 SGHAT and CDR2 FQNNGV. In DNA form, the CDR3 reads TGTGCCAGCAACCGGAGAGCGCCGAACACCGGGGAGCTGTTTTTT. Residues: CASNRRAPNTGELFF.

The rearrangement joins TRBV20-1 to TRBJ2-3; 9 nucleotides agree with TRBD1. Germline loops: CDR1 DFQATT, CDR2 SNEGSKA (reference sequence). This CDR3 is 15 amino acids long. The J segment lost 6 bases and the V segment lost 5 bases, leaving 12 bases of the junction unmatched. CDR3 sequence (DNA): TGCAGTGCTGCGACCGGGACAGGGTGGGCGGATACGCAGTATTTT. Encoded protein: CSAATGTGWADTQYF.

V is TRBV7-2 and J is TRBJ2-7; TRBD2 matches at 8 bases. Per the germline V gene, CDR1 is SGHTA and CDR2 is FQGNSA. Trimming removed 2 bases from V and 1 base from J; junction bases left unmatched: 7. This CDR3 is 16 amino acids long. The CDR3 DNA sequence: TGTGCCAGCAGCTTATGGGCCGGGGGGGCATCCTACGAGCAGTACTTC. Translated: CASSLWAGGASYEQYF.

The chain uses TRBV7-2 and TRBJ1-1; no definite D call. Trimming pared 5 bases from V and 7 bases from J, leaving 11 bases between. The germline V gene has CDR1 SGHTA and CDR2 FQGNSA. The CDR3 totals 12 residues. For the CDR3, the DNA is TGTGCCAGCAGCCCCGGTGGGATTGAAGCTTTCTTT. Encoded protein: CASSPGGIEAFF.

The rearrangement joins TRBV20-1 to TRBJ2-5, with D maybe TRBD2 (6 bases). Trimming pared 3 bases from V and 5 bases from J, leaving 19 bases between. In germline, CDR1 is DFQATT, CDR2 SNEGSKA (reference sequence). The CDR3 totals 15 residues. CDR3 nucleotide sequence: TGCAGTGCTAGCTCTCCAACCGGGACTCAGGAGACCCAGTACTTC. Protein product: CSASSPTGTQETQYF.

J is TRBJ2-5 and V is TRBV30; D perhaps matches TRBD1 (5 bases). The CDR3 sequence is 13 residues long. Germline V lookup: CDR1 GTSNPN, CDR2 SVGIG (reference sequence). Trimming cost V 3 bases and J 5 bases, with 13 bases left between them. DNA of the CDR3: TGTGCCTGGAGCGAAGGGAACAGGGAGACCCAGTACTTC. Its protein product is CAWSEGNRETQYF.

This rearrangement joins TRBV2 to TRBJ2-4, with a weak D call TRBD2 (6 bases). This CDR3 comprises 14 residues. The V gene lost 3 bases and the J gene lost 6 bases, with 12 bases spanning the gap. The V gene's germline CDR1 is SNHLY and CDR2 FYNNEI. As DNA, the CDR3 is TGTGCCAGCAGTGACACAGAGCGGGCAAACATTCAGTACTTC. It encodes CASSDTERANIQYF.

The J gene is TRBJ2-1, the V gene TRBV28; perhaps D is TRBD1 or TRBD2 (6 bases each). CDR3 length: 15 amino acids. V lost 7 bases and J 6 bases, leaving 19 bases between the germline ends. From germline, CDR1 is MDHEN and CDR2 SYDVKM. In DNA form, the CDR3 reads TGTGCCAGCATTAATTTGGGGGGCGCAGTCAATGAGCAGTTCTTC. Translating it yields CASINLGGAVNEQFF.